This T cell receptor (beta chain) was recorded in a study of T cell repertoires in cytomegalovirus infection. Using its own MiXCR run on the reads, TCRdb lists one record per CDR3 protein. The table includes under 350,000 distinct CDR3 sequences, 8% to 9.5% detected once. CDR1 and CDR2 (germline): SGHTA, FQGNSA. With 6 bases removed from V and 7 bases from J, the gap between germline ends came to 16 bases. CDR3 length: 14 amino acids. This clonotype has ten or more counts. The chain is built from TRBV7-2 and TRBJ2-1; tentatively, D is TRBD1 or TRBD2 (5 bases each). The sequenced material came from PBMCs. The sequence was collected from a human donor in good health (CMV status not recorded). Some clones in this sample may be carry-over from other donors' samples. The CDR3 DNA sequence: TGTGCCAGCAGGCTCCGCCGAGGGGCGAATGAGCAGTTCTTC. Translated, it gives CASRLRRGANEQFF.